Listed here are 25 T cell receptor beta chains from one sample, sequenced in a study of T-cell reconstitution after alpha-beta-depleted transplantation in children. Construction of the TCRbeta library involved unique molecular identifiers. A single record per CDR3 protein comes from TCRdb applying MiXCR to the PCR reads. This table has about 540,000 distinct CDR3 sequences, 18% appearing once. Sample: PBMCs from the stem cell graft donor, taken from the stem cell graft. These receptors came from a human donor who donated a stem cell graft to a child with acute lymphoblastic leukemia.

This chain links TRBV29-1 with TRBJ1-4; tentative D call: TRBD1 (5 bases). Germline CDR1 SQVTM, CDR2 ANQGSEA. Trimming stripped 1 base from V and 8 bases from J, with 17 bases between. The CDR3 loop spans 15 amino acids. The DNA for the CDR3 is TGCAGCGTTGAAGTACTGGGGGTGGTTGGCGAAAAACTGTTTTTT. It specifies CSVEVLGVVGEKLFF. The entire variable domain, with the rest obtained from reference TRBV29-1 and TRBJ1-4, is as follows: SAVISQKPSRDICQRGTSLTIQCQVDSQVTMMFWYRQQPGQSLTLIATANQGSEATYESGFVIDKFPISRPNLTFSTLTVSNMSPEDSSIYLCSVEVLGVVGEKLFFGSGTQLSVL.

This CDR3 reads CASSYSRWRGTNEQFF. The CDR3 DNA reads as TGTGCCAGCAGTTACTCGAGATGGCGTGGTACCAATGAGCAGTTCTTC. The V gene is TRBV6-5, the J gene TRBJ2-1; D unresolved. Germline values: CDR1 MNHEY, CDR2 SVGAGI. V lost 0 bases and J lost 6, with 15 bases in between. This CDR3 has 16 residues.

The rearrangement links TRBV7-9 to TRBJ1-3; D is ambiguous. The CDR3 is 15 amino acids. V was pared by 5 bases and J by 0 bases, with 11 bases between. CDR1 and CDR2 from the germline V gene are SEHNR and FQNEAQ (reference sequence). The CDR3 sequence: CASSRTEFSGNTIYF. In DNA form, the CDR3 reads TGTGCCAGCAGCCGGACGGAATTCTCTGGAAACACCATATATTTT. Full variable domain (missing parts from reference TRBV7-9 and TRBJ1-3): DTGVSQNPRHKITKRGQNVTFRCDPISEHNRLYWYRQTLGQGPEFLTYFQNEAQLEKSRLLSDRFSAERPKGSFSTLEIQRTEQGDSAMYLCASSRTEFSGNTIYFGEGSWLTVV.

This clonotype was observed a handful of times. This rearrangement joins TRBV29-1 to TRBJ2-1; 9 bases agree with TRBD1. V lost 0 bases and J lost 8; bases outside the gene matches: 11. CDR1 is SQVTM, CDR2 ANQGSEA, per germline. The CDR3 is 16 amino acids. This chain's CDR3 is CSVEDPVGTGIDEQFF. In DNA, the CDR3 is TGCAGCGTTGAAGATCCCGTGGGGACAGGGATCGATGAGCAGTTCTTC.

The chain couples TRBV5-1 to TRBJ2-1; D is unclear. The V and J ends lost 1 base and 7 bases respectively, with 12 bases between them. Germline values: CDR1 SGHRS, CDR2 YFSETQ. This CDR3 contains 14 residues. The CDR3 region is CASSLSSIENEQFF. CDR3 sequence (DNA): TGCGCCAGCAGCTTGAGTAGTATTGAGAATGAGCAGTTCTTC.

The chain combines TRBV10-3 with TRBJ2-4, with TRBD1 matching 9 bases. CDR1 is ENHRY, CDR2 SYGVKD, per germline. V shed 6 bases, J shed 4 bases, and the junction held 4 bases outside the gene matches. This CDR3 spans 14 amino acids. The CDR3 loop reads CAISVGQGKNIQYF. CDR3 bases: TGTGCCATCAGCGTGGGACAGGGTAAAAACATTCAGTACTTC.

The chain combines TRBV14 with TRBJ2-3, with D possibly TRBD1 on 6 matching bases. CDR1 is SGHDN, CDR2 FVKESK, per germline. CDR3 length equals 16 residues. V was cut by 2 bases and J by 4 bases, with 16 bases left in between. The CDR3 bases are TGTGCCAGCAGCCAAAATCAGGGGCCCTGGGCAGATACGCAGTATTTT. Translating gives CASSQNQGPWADTQYF. The full variable domain, its missing parts supplied by reference TRBV14 and TRBJ2-3, is EAGVTQFPSHSVIEKGQTVTLRCDPISGHDNLYWYRRVMGKEIKFLLHFVKESKQDESGMPNNRFLAERTGGTYSTLKVQPAELEDSGVYFCASSQNQGPWADTQYFGPGTRLTVL.

This clonotype was found a few times. The chain links TRBV3-1 to TRBJ1-2; D unresolved. V lost 4 bases and J lost 4, with 13 bases in between. The germline V gene has CDR1 LGHDT and CDR2 YNNKEL (reference sequence). The CDR3 spans 14 residues. CDR3 sequence reads: CASSLAGAFYGYTF. CDR3 in DNA: TGTGCCAGCAGCCTCGCGGGCGCCTTCTATGGCTACACCTTC.

This clonotype has just a few counts. The V and J genes are TRBV12-3 or TRBV12-4 and TRBJ2-7; D possibly corresponds to TRBD1 (5 bases). The V gene lost 1 base and the J gene lost 0 bases, with 7 bases spanning the gap. The CDR3 totals 14 residues. CDR3 in DNA: TGTGCCAGCAGTTTAGGACAGTTCTCCTACGAGCAGTACTTC. Protein sequence: CASSLGQFSYEQYF.

This rearrangement joins TRBV7-9 to TRBJ2-1; 10 positions agree with TRBD1. Trimming cost V 5 bases and J 8 bases; bases outside gene matches: 12. Germline values: CDR1 SEHNR, CDR2 FQNEAQ (reference sequence). The length of the CDR3 is 16 residues. The CDR3 nucleotides read TGTGCCAGCAGCAACGGGACAGGGGCCCTCTGGGATGAGCAGTTCTTC. Translated, it gives CASSNGTGALWDEQFF.

A few counts support this clonotype. The chain has TRBV11-1 and TRBJ2-2; TRBD1 is a possible D gene (5 bases). V gave up 5 bases and J gave up 0 bases, with 19 bases separating them. Germline-derived CDR1 and CDR2 are SGHAT and FQDESV (reference sequence). The CDR3 is 18 amino acids. The CDR3 nucleotides read TGTGCCAGCAGCCCACCTGCCCGACGACAGTCGAACACCGGGGAGCTGTTTTTT. Protein sequence: CASSPPARRQSNTGELFF.

The V and J genes are TRBV10-1 and TRBJ2-2; D unresolved. Germline V CDR1 and CDR2: WNHNN, SYGVQD (reference sequence). This CDR3 spans 13 amino acids. V was shortened by 4 bases and J by 6 bases, with 9 bases between the two germline ends. This CDR3 reads CASSGFSPGELFF. For the CDR3, the DNA is TGCGCCAGCAGTGGGTTTAGTCCCGGGGAGCTGTTTTTT.

This clonotype was counted a few times. The CDR3 region has the DNA TGTGCCAGCAGCGTTTATAGCGGGAGGTACTACGAGCAGTACTTC. Encoded protein: CASSVYSGRYYEQYF. This rearrangement joins TRBV9 to TRBJ2-7; 10 nucleotides match TRBD2. Germline V gene lookup returns CDR1 SGDLS and CDR2 YYNGEE. The CDR3 spans 15 residues. After removal of 2 bases from V and 3 bases from J, the junction contained 5 bases not matched to a gene.

The chain's CDR3 is CASSQDWQARAYEQYF. The CDR3 nucleotides read TGTGCCAGCAGCCAAGATTGGCAAGCTCGAGCCTACGAGCAGTACTTC. The gene calls are TRBV3-1 and TRBJ2-7; unclear D gene. The ends were cut back, 0 bases at V and 2 bases at J, with 14 bases in the middle. Germline values: CDR1 LGHDT, CDR2 YNNKEL (reference sequence). CDR3 length: 16 amino acids.

This chain connects TRBV5-1 to TRBJ1-1; maybe TRBD1 (6 bases). This CDR3 spans 14 amino acids. The germline V and J ends were trimmed by 3 bases and 6 bases, with 15 bases remaining between them. Germline V CDR1 and CDR2: SGHRS, YFSETQ. The CDR3 reads CASSSGGRLAEAFF. The CDR3 nucleotides read TGCGCCAGCAGCTCTGGGGGCCGGTTGGCTGAAGCTTTCTTT.

This clonotype has just a few counts. The chain uses TRBV20-1 and TRBJ2-1; maybe TRBD2 (6 bases). Germline-derived CDR1 and CDR2 are DFQATT and SNEGSKA (reference sequence). V lost 6 bases to trimming and J lost 3 bases, with 24 bases between them. There are 17 residues in the CDR3. The CDR3 bases are TGCAGTGCGGGAAGGAGTATTAGCGGCGGTGGCTACAATGAGCAGTTCTTC. Translation gives CSAGRSISGGGYNEQFF.

This clonotype was observed a few times. The V call is TRBV29-1, the J call TRBJ2-7; 11 bases are shared with TRBD2. This CDR3 comprises 16 residues. The J segment lost 3 bases and the V segment lost 0 bases, leaving 7 bases of the junction unmatched. The germline gives CDR1 SQVTM, CDR2 ANQGSEA. Here the CDR3 DNA reads TGCAGCGTTGAAGAGAACCCTAGCGGGAGGCTCTACGAGCAGTACTTC. Amino acid sequence: CSVEENPSGRLYEQYF.

This clonotype was seen a handful of times. The chain combines TRBV6-1 with TRBJ2-3, with a possible D match to TRBD2 (6 bases). Germline V gives CDR1 MNHNS, CDR2 SASEGT. The CDR3 contains 13 residues. V was trimmed by 7 bases and J by 2 bases, leaving 10 bases between them. CDR3 coding DNA: TGTGCCAGCAATCGGGACTTCACAGATACGCAGTATTTT. Translating gives CASNRDFTDTQYF.

This chain uses TRBV20-1 with TRBJ2-7; 13 nucleotides agree with TRBD2. V dropped 6 bases and J dropped 2; count of bases not matched to a gene: 10. Looked up from germline, CDR1 is DFQATT and CDR2 is SNEGSKA (reference sequence). CDR3 size: 16 residues. In DNA, the CDR3 is TGCAGTGCCGGAGAGGAGGGACTAGCGGGGACCTACGAGCAGTACTTC. It encodes CSAGEEGLAGTYEQYF.

The chain has TRBV9 and TRBJ2-5; TRBD2 agrees at 7 bases. The J segment lost 0 bases and the V segment lost 0 bases, leaving 8 bases of the junction unmatched. This CDR3 is 17 amino acids long. CDR1 SGDLS and CDR2 YYNGEE come from the germline V gene. CDR3 protein: CASSVGAGGRNQETQYF. In DNA form, the CDR3 reads TGTGCCAGCAGCGTAGGGGCTGGCGGGAGAAACCAAGAGACCCAGTACTTC.

This clonotype showed up just a few times. The chain has TRBV5-1 and TRBJ2-1, with 8 positions matching TRBD2. The V segment lost 1 base and the J segment 7 bases; nucleotides outside the gene matches: 7. Germline CDR1 is SGHRS and CDR2 is YFSETQ. This CDR3 contains 15 residues. The CDR3 DNA follows: TGCGCCAGCAGCTTGCCCCAGCGGGGGAATAATGAGCAGTTCTTC. Residues: CASSLPQRGNNEQFF.

This clonotype came up a few times. In DNA, the CDR3 is TGCAGTGCTAGAGACTCGCGGAAGAGCACAGATACGCAGTATTTT. It encodes CSARDSRKSTDTQYF. The rearrangement links TRBV20-1 to TRBJ2-3; the D is unclear. CDR1 and CDR2 from the germline V gene are DFQATT and SNEGSKA (reference sequence). This CDR3 is built from 15 residues. With 0 bases removed from V and 0 bases from J, the gap between germline ends came to 10 bases.

This clonotype occurred a few times. The chain joins TRBV20-1 to TRBJ1-1, with 7 bases fitting TRBD1. This CDR3 comprises 12 residues. From germline, CDR1 is DFQATT and CDR2 SNEGSKA (reference sequence). The V segment lost 0 bases and the J segment 11 bases; nucleotides outside the gene matches: 6. CDR3 in amino acids: CSARDMGQSAFF. The CDR3 DNA sequence: TGCAGTGCTAGAGATATGGGACAGAGCGCTTTCTTT.

This clonotype was found a few times. This chain links TRBV7-9 with TRBJ1-2; TRBD1 might be the D (5 bases). From germline, CDR1 is SEHNR and CDR2 FQNEAQ (reference sequence). V shed 1 base and J shed 8 bases, with 14 bases lying between them. This CDR3 is 14 amino acids long. The CDR3 DNA reads TGTGCCAGCAGCTTAGAAATTGGGGGAACCGGCTACACCTTC. Translating it yields CASSLEIGGTGYTF. The entire variable domain, with the rest obtained from reference TRBV7-9 and TRBJ1-2, is as follows: DTGVSQNPRHKITKRGQNVTFRCDPISEHNRLYWYRQTLGQGPEFLTYFQNEAQLEKSRLLSDRFSAERPKGSFSTLEIQRTEQGDSAMYLCASSLEIGGTGYTFGSGTRLTVV.

The chain employs TRBV5-1 and TRBJ1-1; 9 nucleotides align to TRBD1. This CDR3 is built from 16 residues. The germline CDR1 and CDR2 sequences are SGHRS and YFSETQ. V was clipped by 4 bases and J by 2 bases; unmatched bases: 9. CDR3 DNA sequence: TGCGCCAGCAGCGCAACACCGGGACAGGGTAACACTGAAGCTTTCTTT. Protein product: CASSATPGQGNTEAFF.